Here is one TCR beta chain with its context. The repertoire was sequenced with immunoSEQ multiplex PCR; TCRdb's copy has only in-frame clones and lacks some. Of 170,000 or so clones in the sample, roughly 83% are singletons; the top ten hold under 3.5%. These data belong to a study of blood T cell repertoires in COVID-19. The sequenced sample was peripheral blood. The receptor comes from an older woman with acute or convalescent COVID-19.

The CDR3 nucleotides read TGTGCCAGCAGCCCTTCTCTCACCCGTTCCCGTAGGAACACTGAAGCTTTCTTT. Translated, it gives CASSPSLTRSRRNTEAFF. The V call is TRBV6-2 or TRBV6-3, the J call TRBJ1-1; no firm D call. There are 18 residues in the CDR3. V lost 6 bases, J lost 1 base, and 24 bases lay in between. CDR1 and CDR2 from the germline V gene are MNHEY and SVGEGT.